A selection of T cell receptor beta chains follows, all from one sample in a study of T cell changes during pregnancy in multiple sclerosis. Profiled with immunoSEQ multiplex PCR; TCRdb holds only in-frame clones, not every one. The sample carries 45,000 to 55,000 clones, almost 95% recorded once. This material consisted of peripheral blood, taken after pregnancy. The receptors come from a female donor with multiple sclerosis, enrolled in a pregnancy study. Each CDR3 is given with its conserved first and last residue. D genes are given only for firm matches. Some rows have no size entry. The others give once, few or many, or a class for an expanded clone.

j_call clone_size d_call v_call cdr3_nt cdr3_aa
TRBJ1-1 . . TRBV5-6 TGTGCCAGCAGCTTGGGTCTGGGTCGGGGCACTGAAGCTTTCTTT CASSLGLGRGTEAFF
TRBJ2-7 . TRBD1 TRBV19 TGTGCCAGTAGGGGACAGGGTGGCTACGAGCAGTACTTC CASRGQGGYEQYF
TRBJ1-2 . . TRBV30 TGTGCCTGGAGTGTAGGAACAGGGAAGGGCTATGGCTACACCTTC CAWSVGTGKGYGYTF
TRBJ2-3 . TRBD2 TRBV18 TGTGCCAGCTCACCTCTTCTAGCGGGGGGGTCGATCACAGATACGCAGTATTTT CASSPLLAGGSITDTQYF
TRBJ1-4 . . TRBV5-6 TGTGCCAGCAAGCCTTGGTCCAATGAAAAACTGTTTTTT CASKPWSNEKLFF
TRBJ2-7 . TRBD1 TRBV5-1 TGCGCCAGCAGCGCAACAGGGGGCAAGCAAGAGCAGTACTTC CASSATGGKQEQYF
TRBJ2-5 . . TRBV11-1 TGTGCCAGCAGCTTAGCGGGACTGACCCAAGAGACCCAGTACTTC CASSLAGLTQETQYF
TRBJ2-3 . TRBD1 TRBV2 TGTGCCAGCAGAAGACAGGGGAGGACAGATACGCAGTATTTT CASRRQGRTDTQYF
TRBJ1-6 few . TRBV19 TGTGCCAGTACAACAGGGATCTCTAATTCACCCCTCCACTTT CASTTGISNSPLHF
TRBJ1-2 . . TRBV19 TGTGCCAGTAGTAAACCTAGGGACGGGGGTAACTATGGCTACACCTTC CASSKPRDGGNYGYTF
TRBJ2-7 . TRBD2 TRBV19 TGTGCCAGTAGTATTACGTCGAGCGGGGGATATTCCTACGAGCAGTACTTC CASSITSSGGYSYEQYF
TRBJ2-2 once TRBD2 TRBV11-2 TGTGCCAGCAGCTTAGCGGGAGGGAACACCGGGGAGCTGTTTTTT CASSLAGGNTGELFF
TRBJ2-1 few TRBD2 TRBV19 TGTGCCAGTAGGGATCGCGGGGGATACTACAATGAGCAGTTCTTC CASRDRGGYYNEQFF